This passage covers 23 T cell receptor beta chains from one sample sequenced in a study of blood T cell repertoires in COVID-19. Method: immunoSEQ multiplex PCR; TCRdb's copy keeps in-frame clones and lacks some. The repertoire holds 150,000 to 200,000 clones, around 88% seen once, with 4% in the top ten. Sequencing used peripheral blood. All receptors derive from a woman in her 30s with acute or convalescent COVID-19.

This clone was found a few times. The chain employs TRBV4-1 and TRBJ2-3; D perhaps matches TRBD1 (5 bases). V was trimmed by 2 bases and J by 2 bases, leaving 8 bases between them. CDR3 size: 14 residues. Germline CDR1 reads MGHRA; CDR2 reads YSYEKL. The CDR3 DNA is TGCGCCAGCAGCCAAATAGGGGTCACAGATACGCAGTATTTT. This codes for CASSQIGVTDTQYF.

This clone was picked up one time. The chain combines TRBV10-3 with TRBJ1-2, with 9 bases fitting TRBD1. CDR1 is ENHRY, CDR2 SYGVKD, per germline. This CDR3 region has 13 residues. J was trimmed by 8 bases and V by 6 bases; bases with no gene match: 7. CDR3 sequence reads: CAIRGTGSYGYTF. As DNA, the CDR3 is TGTGCCATCAGGGGGACAGGGAGTTACGGCTACACCTTC.

This clone was detected only a few times. The V gene is TRBV5-1, the J gene TRBJ2-1; the match to TRBD2 covers 8 bases. Germline V gives CDR1 SGHRS, CDR2 YFSETQ. The CDR3 extends over 12 amino acids. The ends lost 6 bases at V and 13 bases at J; junction bases unmatched: 9. CDR3 sequence (DNA): TGCGCCAGCACGGGACTAGGGCTAATACAGTTCTTC. Translated: CASTGLGLIQFF.

This chain uses TRBV6-5 with TRBJ1-4; D unclear. V lost 8 bases and J lost 9, with 13 bases in between. The CDR3 spans 12 residues. Germline-derived CDR1 and CDR2 are MNHEY and SVGAGI. CDR3 sequence reads: CASARTHQKLFF. The CDR3 coding sequence is TGTGCCAGCGCCAGAACCCATCAAAAACTGTTTTTT.

The chain couples TRBV5-1 to TRBJ1-3, with 7 bases matching TRBD1. Germline values: CDR1 SGHRS, CDR2 YFSETQ. Losses at the gene ends were 3 bases for V and 0 bases for J; bases not matched to a gene: 3. The CDR3 totals 15 residues. The CDR3 here is CASSSAGGSGNTIYF. The CDR3 DNA reads TGCGCCAGCAGCTCCGCAGGGGGCTCTGGAAACACCATATATTTT.

This clone was observed a single time. The chain combines TRBV23-1 with TRBJ2-5, with no clear D. TRBV23-1 carries the ORF label, with uncertain function. This CDR3 region has 11 residues. Trimming left V 9 bases short and J 4 bases short, with 9 bases between. The CDR3 loop reads CASERRETQYF. The CDR3 DNA sequence: TGCGCCAGTGAGCGTCGAGAGACCCAGTACTTC.

J is TRBJ2-3 and V is TRBV7-9; TRBD1 aligns across 7 bases. The germline gives CDR1 SEHNR, CDR2 FQNEAQ (reference sequence). CDR3 length: 13 residues. The V gene end was trimmed by 8 bases and the J gene end by 1 base; junction bases not matched to a gene: 3. The CDR3 reads CASQGDGTDTQYF. CDR3 coding DNA: TGTGCCAGCCAGGGGGACGGCACAGATACGCAGTATTTT.

The chain uses TRBV5-1 and TRBJ2-7; 7 bases map to TRBD2. The CDR3 totals 14 residues. V gave up 0 bases and J gave up 0 bases; unmatched junction bases: 0. The germline gives CDR1 SGHRS, CDR2 YFSETQ. The CDR3 DNA follows: TGCGCCAGCAGCTTGGGGGACTACTCCTACGAGCAGTACTTC. It encodes CASSLGDYSYEQYF.

The gene calls are TRBV5-4 and TRBJ2-7; possibly TRBD2 for D (5 bases). The germline gives CDR1 SGHNT, CDR2 YYREEE (reference sequence). V lost 2 bases and J lost 6, with 12 bases in between. The CDR3 runs to 13 residues. CDR3 DNA sequence: TGTGCCAGCAGCTTAAGCGGCGTAGGCGAGCAGTACTTC. Translation: CASSLSGVGEQYF. Filled out from reference TRBV5-4 and TRBJ2-7, the complete variable domain reads ETGVTQSPTHLIKTRGQQVTLRCSSQSGHNTVSWYQQALGQGPQFIFQYYREEENGRGNFPPRFSGLQFPNYSSELNVNALELDDSALYLCASSLSGVGEQYFGPGTRLTVT.

There are a few counts of this clone. The chain carries TRBV7-2 and TRBJ2-7; TRBD2 matches 10 bases. V dropped 3 bases and J dropped 2; count of bases not matched to a gene: 7. The CDR3 consists of 16 residues. Germline V lookup: CDR1 SGHTA, CDR2 FQGNSA. CDR3 DNA sequence: TGTGCCAGCAGCTTCAAGATCGGACTAGCGGCCTACGAGCAGTACTTC. This sequence encodes CASSFKIGLAAYEQYF.

This chain uses TRBV5-1 with TRBJ1-1; D is perhaps TRBD1 (5 bases). V was trimmed by 0 bases and J by 5 bases, leaving 14 bases between them. This CDR3 is built from 15 residues. Germline-derived CDR1 and CDR2 are SGHRS and YFSETQ. The CDR3 is CASSLEGRGLTEAFF. The CDR3 nucleotides read TGCGCCAGCAGCTTGGAGGGGAGGGGATTAACTGAAGCTTTCTTT.

V gene TRBV6-4 combines with J gene TRBJ2-1, with TRBD2 matching over 13 bases. This CDR3 has 15 residues. The V segment lost 5 bases and the J segment 6 bases; nucleotides outside the gene matches: 4. Germline CDR1 is MRHNA and CDR2 is SNTAGT. The CDR3 bases are TGTGCCAGCAGTCAAACTAGCGGGAGGGCCAATGAGCAGTTCTTC. Translation: CASSQTSGRANEQFF.

The V and J genes are TRBV14 and TRBJ2-1; TRBD1 is a possible D gene (6 bases). Germline V gene data show CDR1 as SGHDN and CDR2 as FVKESK. Trimming pared 1 base from V and 15 bases from J, leaving 10 bases between. The CDR3 runs to 11 residues. The CDR3 sequence: CASSQGTVRFF. The CDR3 nucleotides are TGTGCCAGCAGCCAAGGGACAGTTCGGTTCTTC.

The chain recombines TRBV6-1 with TRBJ2-5; 12 positions agree with TRBD1. The trim removed 2 bases at V and 5 bases at J, leaving 15 bases unmatched. Germline CDR1 reads MNHNS; CDR2 reads SASEGT. The CDR3 is 19 amino acids. CDR3 residues: CASSENSGTGGGRRETQYF. The DNA for the CDR3 is TGTGCCAGCAGTGAAAATTCAGGGACAGGGGGCGGAAGGCGGGAGACCCAGTACTTC.

The J gene is TRBJ2-2, the V gene TRBV30, with a tentative D call TRBD1 (5 bases). Between the trimmed V and J ends, which lost 4 bases and 4 bases, there was a span of 10 bases. The CDR3 extends over 13 amino acids. CDR1 and CDR2 (germline): GTSNPN, SVGIG (reference sequence). CDR3 loop: CAWNGHLTGELFF. For the CDR3, the DNA is TGTGCCTGGAATGGACATCTCACCGGGGAGCTGTTTTTT.

V gene TRBV10-2 combines with J gene TRBJ1-6, with D possibly being TRBD1 (5 bases). The V end lost 6 bases, the J end lost 7 bases, and 16 bases lay between the germline ends. The CDR3 extends over 15 amino acids. Germline assignment: CDR1 WSHSY and CDR2 SAAADI. The CDR3 here is CASRTTHGGNSPLHF. DNA of the CDR3: TGCGCCAGCAGGACCACACACGGGGGGAATTCACCCCTCCACTTT.

The V call is TRBV12-5, the J call TRBJ1-1, with TRBD1 identical over 8 bases. The CDR3 covers 12 residues. J was trimmed by 12 bases and V by 2 bases; bases with no gene match: 5. The germline CDR1 and CDR2 sequences are LGHNT and FRNRAP. CDR3 amino acids: CASGLMTGVPFF. As DNA, the CDR3 is TGTGCTAGTGGTTTGATGACAGGGGTACCTTTCTTT.

This chain connects TRBV5-6 to TRBJ2-2, with D possibly being TRBD2 (6 bases). Trimming shortened V by 4 bases and J by 5 bases, and 15 bases separated the two germline ends. The CDR3 consists of 15 residues. Germline CDR1 reads SGHDT; CDR2 reads YYEEEE. As DNA, the CDR3 is TGTGCCAGCAGCCGACCGGGACTTGGGACCGGGGAGCTGTTTTTT. Protein: CASSRPGLGTGELFF.

V gene TRBV10-1 combines with J gene TRBJ2-5; 11 bases map to TRBD1. With V trimmed by 6 bases and J by 5 bases, 8 bases remained unmatched. This CDR3 is 15 amino acids long. Germline CDR1 WNHNN, CDR2 SYGVQD (reference sequence). In nucleotides, the CDR3 is TGCGCCAGCAGCCCGGACAGGGGGCGGGTGGAGACCCAGTACTTC. Protein product: CASSPDRGRVETQYF.

J is TRBJ1-2 and V is TRBV28, with 9 bases aligning to TRBD1. V was pared by 2 bases and J by 1 base, with 8 bases of the junction left unmatched. Germline CDR1 and CDR2: MDHEN and SYDVKM. This CDR3 comprises 17 residues. CDR3 nucleotides: TGTGCCAGCAGTTTAGTTGGGGACAGGGCTCATAACTATGGCTACACCTTC. This gives the protein CASSLVGDRAHNYGYTF.

The chain recombines TRBV6-5 with TRBJ2-2; possibly TRBD1 for D (5 bases). V lost 7 bases, J lost 4 bases, and 10 bases lay in between. CDR1 MNHEY and CDR2 SVGAGI come from the germline V gene. CDR3 size: 13 residues. This chain's CDR3 is CASKLTATGELFF. CDR3 DNA sequence: TGTGCCAGCAAGTTGACAGCCACCGGGGAGCTGTTTTTT.

Concerning this clone: The CDR3 does not end in the conserved phenylalanine or tryptophan, so this is likely a read error. It is unclear where the CDR3 begins or ends on the DNA, so no DNA is shown, and the CDR3 is as TCRdb lists it. The chain links TRBV7-2 to TRBJ2-3; the table gives TRBD2 as D, unverified against the DNA. The CDR3 is 13 amino acids in total, end residues counted. Germline lookup yields CDR1 SGHTA and CDR2 FQGNSA. This chain's CDR3 is CASSNIFPPRDYK.

V and J are TRBV7-9 and TRBJ2-1; 7 bases align to TRBD2. The CDR3 spans 12 residues. With 5 bases clipped from V and 7 bases from J, the junction kept 2 bases outside the gene matches. CDR1 and CDR2 from the germline V gene are SEHNR and FQNEAQ (reference sequence). The DNA for the CDR3 is TGTGCCAGCAGCCCTAGCGGTAATGAGCAGTTCTTC. Its protein product is CASSPSGNEQFF.